This T cell receptor (beta chain) was recovered during a study of CD8+CD57+ T cells in acquired aplastic anemia. Study at large: Yields of DNA that came from sorted CD4+ and CD8+ cells averaged about 3 ug.

This clonotype was recorded many times. The target antigen is unknown. The V segment lost 7 bases and the J segment 3 bases; nucleotides outside the gene matches: 4. Germline CDR1 reads SGHRS; CDR2 reads YFSETQ. This CDR3 is built from 13 residues. Study-wide results and caveats: Patients and controls were found to share some 30 CD8+ CDR3 sequences.

CDR3 and TCR beta VDJ profiling relied on a genomic DNA template. In TCRdb, the reads were re-called with MiXCR into one record per CDR3 protein. Of 200,000 to 250,000 distinct CDR3 sequences in the sample, 61% were seen once. Sequenced material: sorted CD4+, CD8+, or CD8+CD57+ T cells (not recorded which) from PBMCs. The gene calls are TRBV5-1 and TRBJ1-1; 9 positions agree with TRBD1. The clonotype originates from a human donor in good health. CDR3 loop: CASRDRDYTEAFF. The CDR3 DNA reads as TGCGCCAGCCGGGACAGGGATTACACTGAAGCTTTCTTT.